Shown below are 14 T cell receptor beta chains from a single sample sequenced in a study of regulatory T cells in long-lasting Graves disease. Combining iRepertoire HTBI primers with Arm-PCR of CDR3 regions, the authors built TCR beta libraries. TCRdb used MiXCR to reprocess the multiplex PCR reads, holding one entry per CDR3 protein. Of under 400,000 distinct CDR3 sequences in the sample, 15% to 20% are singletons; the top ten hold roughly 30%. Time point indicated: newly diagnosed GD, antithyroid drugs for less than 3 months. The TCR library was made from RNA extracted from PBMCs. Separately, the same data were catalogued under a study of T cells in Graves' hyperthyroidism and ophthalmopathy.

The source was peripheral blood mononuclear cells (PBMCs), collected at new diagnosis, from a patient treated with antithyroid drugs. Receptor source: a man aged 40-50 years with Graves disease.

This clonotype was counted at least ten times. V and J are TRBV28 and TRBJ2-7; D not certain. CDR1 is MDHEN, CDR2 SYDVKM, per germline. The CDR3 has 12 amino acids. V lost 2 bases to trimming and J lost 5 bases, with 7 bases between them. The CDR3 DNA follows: TGTGCCAGCAGTTTAGCAGGCAACGAGCAGTACTTC. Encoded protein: CASSLAGNEQYF. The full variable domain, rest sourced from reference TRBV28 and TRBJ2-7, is DVKVTQSSRYLVKRTGEKVFLECVQDMDHENMFWYRQDPGLGLRLIYFSYDVKMKEKGDIPEGYSVSREKKERFSLILESASTNQTSMYLCASSLAGNEQYFGPGTRLTVT.

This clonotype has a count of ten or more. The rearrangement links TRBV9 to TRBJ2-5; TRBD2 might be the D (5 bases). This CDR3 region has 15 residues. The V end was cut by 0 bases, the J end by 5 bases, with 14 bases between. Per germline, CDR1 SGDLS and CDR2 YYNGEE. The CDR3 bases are TGTGCCAGCAGCGTAGCTCCCCGGGAAGTTGAGACCCAGTACTTC. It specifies CASSVAPREVETQYF.

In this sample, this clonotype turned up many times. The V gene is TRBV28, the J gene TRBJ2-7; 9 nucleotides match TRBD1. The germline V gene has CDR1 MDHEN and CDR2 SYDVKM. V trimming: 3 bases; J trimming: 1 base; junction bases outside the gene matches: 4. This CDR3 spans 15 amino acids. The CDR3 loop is CASSFPGTGSYEQYF. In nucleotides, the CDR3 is TGTGCCAGCAGTTTCCCCGGGACAGGGTCCTACGAGCAGTACTTC.

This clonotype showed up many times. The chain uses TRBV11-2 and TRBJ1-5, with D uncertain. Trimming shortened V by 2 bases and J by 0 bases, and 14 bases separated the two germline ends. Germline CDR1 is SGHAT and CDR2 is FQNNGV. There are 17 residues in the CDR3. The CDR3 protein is CASSLFLTANSNQPQHF. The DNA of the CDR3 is TGTGCCAGCAGCTTATTCCTAACAGCTAATAGCAATCAGCCCCAGCATTTT.

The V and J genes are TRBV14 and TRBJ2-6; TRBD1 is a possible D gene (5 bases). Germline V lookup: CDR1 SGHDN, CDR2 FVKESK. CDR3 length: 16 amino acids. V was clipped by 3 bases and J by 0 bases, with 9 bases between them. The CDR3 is CASSHWTSSGANVLTF. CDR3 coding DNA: TGTGCCAGCAGCCATTGGACATCCTCTGGGGCCAACGTCCTGACTTTC.

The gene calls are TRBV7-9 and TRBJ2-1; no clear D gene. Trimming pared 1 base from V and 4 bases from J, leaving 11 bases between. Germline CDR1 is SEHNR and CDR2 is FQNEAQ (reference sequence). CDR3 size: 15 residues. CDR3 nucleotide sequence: TGTGCCAGCAGCTTAGGATTTCCAGCTTACAATGAGCAGTTCTTC. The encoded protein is CASSLGFPAYNEQFF.

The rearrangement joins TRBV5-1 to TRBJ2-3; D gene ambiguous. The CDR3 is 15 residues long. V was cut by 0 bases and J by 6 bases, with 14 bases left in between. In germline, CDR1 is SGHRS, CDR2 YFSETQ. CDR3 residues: CASSLEAQSRDTQYF. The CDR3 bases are TGCGCCAGCAGCTTGGAGGCCCAGTCAAGGGATACGCAGTATTTT.

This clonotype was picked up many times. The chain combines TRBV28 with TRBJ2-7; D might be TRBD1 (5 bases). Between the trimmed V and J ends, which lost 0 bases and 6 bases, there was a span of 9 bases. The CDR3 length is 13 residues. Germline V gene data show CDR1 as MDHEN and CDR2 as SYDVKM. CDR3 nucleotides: TGTGCCAGCAGTTTATGGGACAATTCCGAGCAGTACTTC. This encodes CASSLWDNSEQYF.

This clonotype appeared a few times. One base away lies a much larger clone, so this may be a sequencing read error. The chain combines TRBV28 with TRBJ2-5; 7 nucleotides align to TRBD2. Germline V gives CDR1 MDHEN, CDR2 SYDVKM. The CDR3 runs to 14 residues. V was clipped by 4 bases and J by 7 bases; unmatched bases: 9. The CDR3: CASSSTRGGGTQYF. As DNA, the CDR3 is TGTGCCAGCAGTTCAACAAGGGGCGGGGGGACCCAGTACTTC.

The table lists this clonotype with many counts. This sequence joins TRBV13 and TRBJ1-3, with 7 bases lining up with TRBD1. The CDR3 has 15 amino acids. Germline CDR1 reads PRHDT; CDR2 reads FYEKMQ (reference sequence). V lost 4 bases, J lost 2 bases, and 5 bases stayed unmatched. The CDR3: CASSSDRAAGNTIYF. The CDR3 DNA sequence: TGTGCCAGCAGCTCTGACAGGGCGGCTGGAAACACCATATATTTT. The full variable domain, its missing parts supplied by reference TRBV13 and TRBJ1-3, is AAGVIQSPRHLIKEKRETATLKCYPIPRHDTVYWYQQGPGQDPQFLISFYEKMQSDKGSIPDRFSAQQFSDYHSELNMSSLELGDSALYFCASSSDRAAGNTIYFGEGSWLTVV.

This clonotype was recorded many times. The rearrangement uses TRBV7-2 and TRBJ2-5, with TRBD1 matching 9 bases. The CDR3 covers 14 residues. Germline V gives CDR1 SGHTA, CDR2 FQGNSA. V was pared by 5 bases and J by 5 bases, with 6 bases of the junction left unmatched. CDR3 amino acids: CASSVGQGDETQYF. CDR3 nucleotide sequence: TGTGCCAGCAGCGTGGGACAGGGAGATGAGACCCAGTACTTC.

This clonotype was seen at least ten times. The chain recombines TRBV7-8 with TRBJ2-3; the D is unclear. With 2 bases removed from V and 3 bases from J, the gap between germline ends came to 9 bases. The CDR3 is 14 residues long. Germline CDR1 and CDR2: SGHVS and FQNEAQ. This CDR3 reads CASSLFSGTDTQYF. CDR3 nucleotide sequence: TGTGCCAGCAGCTTATTCTCCGGAACAGATACGCAGTATTTT.

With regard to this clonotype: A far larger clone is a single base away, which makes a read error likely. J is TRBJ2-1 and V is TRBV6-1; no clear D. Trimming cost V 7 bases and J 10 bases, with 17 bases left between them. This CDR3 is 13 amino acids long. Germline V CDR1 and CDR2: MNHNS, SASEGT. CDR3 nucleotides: TGTGCCAGCACTAGGGAACTCGGCTACGAGCAGTTCTTC. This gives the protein CASTRELGYEQFF.

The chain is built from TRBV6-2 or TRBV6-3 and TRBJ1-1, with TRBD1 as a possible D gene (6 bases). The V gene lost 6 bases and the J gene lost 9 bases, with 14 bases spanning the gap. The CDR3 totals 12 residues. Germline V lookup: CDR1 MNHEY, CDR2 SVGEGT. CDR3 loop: CASSHPDSQAFF. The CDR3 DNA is TGTGCCAGCAGCCACCCGGACAGTCAAGCTTTCTTT.